The 27 T cell receptor beta chains presented below share a single source sample, sequenced in a study of blood T cell repertoires in COVID-19. This table comes from immunoSEQ multiplex PCR, and its TCRdb copy is limited to in-frame clones, with some not included. This sample carries 150,000 to 200,000 clones, 79% of them seen once, and the ten largest clones take roughly 17%. Source material: peripheral blood. The receptors stem from a man in his 60s with active or convalescent COVID-19.

V is TRBV3-1 (or the pseudogene TRBV3-2) and J is TRBJ2-1; D unresolved. The germline gives CDR1 LGHDT, CDR2 YNNKEL (reference sequence). The CDR3 is 15 amino acids. V was trimmed by 1 base and J by 8 bases, leaving 15 bases between them. Here the CDR3 DNA reads TGTGCCAGCAGCCAAGCGATCGAAATTTCGGATGAGCAGTTCTTC. Encoded protein: CASSQAIEISDEQFF.

This chain uses TRBV21-1 with TRBJ1-3; the listed D gene, TRBD1, was not tested against the DNA. TRBV21-1 is classified as a pseudogene. The CDR3 totals 17 residues. The CDR3 protein is CASSKGEYSTSGNTIYF. In DNA, the CDR3 is TGTGCCAGCAGCAAAGGTGAGTACAGTACCTCTGGAAACACCATATATTTT.

In DNA form, the CDR3 reads TGTGCCAGCAGCCCGGACAGGGGAAACTATGGCTACACCTTC. It encodes CASSPDRGNYGYTF. This chain connects TRBV7-3 to TRBJ1-2; 9 nucleotides agree with TRBD1. The junction had 3 bases not matched to a gene; V was cut back by 5 bases and J by 2 bases. CDR3 size: 14 residues. Germline V gene data show CDR1 as SGHTA and CDR2 as FQGTGA.

The CDR3: CASSRQSTEAFF. The CDR3 nucleotides are TGTGCCAGCAGTAGACAGTCGACGGAAGCTTTCTTT. The chain uses TRBV2 and TRBJ1-1; D perhaps matches TRBD1 (5 bases). V lost 5 bases, J lost 8 bases, and 12 bases lay in between. The V gene's germline CDR1 is SNHLY and CDR2 FYNNEI. This CDR3 contains 12 residues.

The V and J genes are TRBV11-2 and TRBJ2-5; 9 bases line up with TRBD1. The length of the CDR3 is 16 residues. From germline, CDR1 is SGHAT and CDR2 FQNNGV. With V trimmed by 0 bases and J by 5 bases, 7 bases remained unmatched. The CDR3 coding sequence is TGTGCCAGCAGCTTAGAAGAACAGGGGGCGCGGGAGACCCAGTACTTC. Translating gives CASSLEEQGARETQYF.

V usage is TRBV9 and J usage is TRBJ1-1; D is perhaps TRBD1 (5 bases). The V gene's germline CDR1 is SGDLS and CDR2 YYNGEE. V dropped 2 bases and J dropped 1 base, with 15 bases sitting between them. The CDR3 runs 16 residues. The CDR3: CASSVGQGNRNTEAFF. The DNA for the CDR3 is TGTGCCAGCAGCGTTGGGCAGGGTAATAGGAACACTGAAGCTTTCTTT.

This sequence joins TRBV5-1 and TRBJ2-1; 8 bases line up with TRBD1. Germline V gives CDR1 SGHRS, CDR2 YFSETQ. Unmatched junction bases numbered 5, after V lost 4 bases and J lost 2 bases. CDR3 size: 15 residues. CDR3 nucleotide sequence: TGCGCCAGCAGCCCCCAGGGGGCACCCTACAATGAGCAGTTCTTC. It codes for CASSPQGAPYNEQFF.

The chain combines TRBV12-3 or TRBV12-4 with TRBJ2-7; TRBD1 agrees at 10 bases. Trimming at V came to 7 bases and at J to 5 bases, leaving 5 bases not matched to a gene. The CDR3 has 13 residues. CDR3 in amino acids: CASKGTGVDEQYF. In nucleotides, the CDR3 is TGTGCCAGCAAAGGGACAGGGGTTGACGAGCAGTACTTC.

The chain employs TRBV3-1 (or the pseudogene TRBV3-2) and TRBJ1-1, with TRBD1 matching 7 bases. The CDR3 length is 14 residues. J was trimmed by 6 bases and V by 0 bases; bases with no gene match: 4. Germline V gene sequence: CDR1 LGHDT, CDR2 YNNKEL (reference sequence). Here the CDR3 reads CASSQEWDSAEAFF. In DNA form, the CDR3 reads TGTGCCAGCAGCCAAGAATGGGACAGCGCTGAAGCTTTCTTT.

The rearrangement uses TRBV5-6 and TRBJ1-2, with a possible D match to TRBD1 (5 bases). This CDR3 has 14 residues. The V gene's germline CDR1 is SGHDT and CDR2 YYEEEE. The germline V and J ends were trimmed by 2 bases and 8 bases, with 16 bases remaining between them. CDR3 bases: TGTGCCAGCAGCTTATTGGACATCGAAAAGGGCTACACCTTC. It codes for CASSLLDIEKGYTF.

This clone occurred a few times. The V gene is TRBV27, the J gene TRBJ1-1; D is unclear. Trimming shortened V by 0 bases and J by 1 base, and 9 bases separated the two germline ends. CDR1 is MNHEY, CDR2 SMNVEV, per germline (reference sequence). The length of the CDR3 is 15 residues. The CDR3 coding sequence is TGTGCCAGCAGTTTATCGAAGGCAGGGAACACTGAAGCTTTCTTT. This codes for CASSLSKAGNTEAFF.

This chain links TRBV19 with TRBJ1-2; D is uncertain. CDR1 and CDR2 from the germline V gene are LNHDA and SQIVND (reference sequence). CDR3 length: 13 amino acids. V was shortened by 5 bases and J by 3 bases, with 10 bases between the two germline ends. CDR3 residues: CASSARVDYGYTF. Written as DNA, the CDR3 is TGTGCCAGTAGTGCGCGAGTAGACTATGGCTACACCTTC.

This clone was detected only once. This rearrangement joins TRBV7-9 to TRBJ2-3; D ambiguous. Germline CDR1 SEHNR, CDR2 FQNEAQ (reference sequence). The CDR3 has 17 amino acids. Deletions cut 2 bases from V and 6 bases from J, with 21 bases between. CDR3 DNA sequence: TGTGCCAGCAGCTTATCCTTCTTGGGCCCCTTCACGGATACGCAGTATTTT. As protein: CASSLSFLGPFTDTQYF.

For this clone: The junction and the germline gene differ at one end; a read error may be behind it. The genes are TRBV24-1 and TRBJ2-1, with D possibly TRBD2 on 6 matching bases. CDR3 length: 12 amino acids. Germline assignment: CDR1 KGHDR and CDR2 SFDVKD. The CDR3 nucleotides read TGTGCCACCAGTGGGAGGGCGGGACCCCGCATCTTC. As protein: CATSGRAGPRIF.

The chain has TRBV18 and TRBJ2-7; tentatively, D is TRBD2 (6 bases). The CDR3 contains 14 residues. Per germline, CDR1 KGHSH and CDR2 LQKENI. V was shortened by 3 bases and J by 1 base, with 10 bases between the two germline ends. CDR3 loop: CASSPGDLSYEQYF. In DNA, the CDR3 is TGTGCCAGCTCACCTGGGGACTTATCCTACGAGCAGTACTTC.

The chain has TRBV9 and TRBJ2-3, with a possible D match to TRBD1 (5 bases). The CDR3 contains 16 residues. CDR1 SGDLS and CDR2 YYNGEE come from the germline V gene. Trimming took off 0 bases at V and 1 base at J, with 12 bases between the two ends. Written as DNA, the CDR3 is TGTGCCAGCAGCGTAGACCACAGGTTGGGCACAGATACGCAGTATTTT. This gives the protein CASSVDHRLGTDTQYF.

The rearrangement links TRBV23-1 to TRBJ2-4; D gene unclear. TRBV23-1 belongs to the ORF category, with a function that is uncertain. V gave up 8 bases and J gave up 8 bases, with 10 bases separating them. This CDR3 spans 11 amino acids. CDR3 residues: CASGARDIQYF. The CDR3 nucleotides are TGCGCCAGCGGAGCCCGAGACATTCAGTACTTC.

The chain joins TRBV27 to TRBJ2-5; D is uncertain. The V gene lost 0 bases and the J gene lost 5 bases, with 10 bases spanning the gap. In germline, CDR1 is MNHEY, CDR2 SMNVEV (reference sequence). The CDR3 contains 14 residues. Here the CDR3 reads CASSLSRSIETQYF. The CDR3 DNA is TGTGCCAGCAGTTTATCTCGGTCGATTGAGACCCAGTACTTC.

This clone was seen a handful of times. The CDR3 sequence: CASSRGLAAGELFF. The CDR3, as DNA: TGTGCCAGCAGCCGGGGACTAGCCGCCGGGGAGCTGTTTTTT. The chain couples TRBV3-1 (or the pseudogene TRBV3-2) to TRBJ2-2; 9 nucleotides match TRBD2. Germline assignment: CDR1 LGHDT and CDR2 YNNKEL (reference sequence). V shed 4 bases, J shed 6 bases, and the junction held 3 bases outside the gene matches. The CDR3 totals 14 residues.

V gene TRBV5-1 combines with J gene TRBJ1-1; TRBD1 might be the D (6 bases). V lost 7 bases and J lost 2, with 12 bases in between. The CDR3 consists of 13 residues. The V gene's germline CDR1 is SGHRS and CDR2 YFSETQ. In DNA form, the CDR3 reads TGCGCCAGCGGGGAGGGGGAAAACACTGAAGCTTTCTTT. Translated, it gives CASGEGENTEAFF.

The chain joins TRBV7-9 to TRBJ1-4; D remains unclear. Germline CDR1 SEHNR, CDR2 FQNEAQ (reference sequence). This CDR3 is built from 13 residues. Deletions cut 7 bases from V and 0 bases from J, with 6 bases between. The CDR3 protein is CASTRATNEKLFF. The DNA for the CDR3 is TGTGCCAGCACTAGAGCAACTAATGAAAAACTGTTTTTT. Supplemented by reference TRBV7-9 and TRBJ1-4, the full variable domain reads DTGVSQNPRHKITKRGQNVTFRCDPISEHNRLYWYRQTLGQGPEFLTYFQNEAQLEKSRLLSDRFSAERPKGSFSTLEIQRTEQGDSAMYLCASTRATNEKLFFGSGTQLSVL.

The J gene is TRBJ1-3, the V gene TRBV23-1; the D gene is possibly TRBD1 (6 bases). TRBV23-1 falls under the ORF class, with uncertain function. The CDR3 is 16 amino acids. The V end was cut by 8 bases, the J end by 4 bases, with 21 bases between. This CDR3 is CASVPKPTGLGNTIYF. The DNA for the CDR3 is TGCGCCAGCGTACCAAAGCCTACAGGGTTGGGAAACACCATATATTTT.

The rearrangement joins TRBV19 to TRBJ2-1; TRBD1 matches at 12 bases. This CDR3 is 15 amino acids long. CDR1 is LNHDA, CDR2 SQIVND, per germline (reference sequence). The V gene end was trimmed by 5 bases and the J gene end by 9 bases; junction bases not matched to a gene: 8. The CDR3 is CASSLTGTGGTEQFF. In nucleotides, the CDR3 is TGTGCCAGTAGTCTTACCGGGACAGGGGGCACTGAGCAGTTCTTC. Based on the CDR3 plus reference TRBV19 and TRBJ2-1, the full variable domain is DGGITQSPKYLFRKEGQNVTLSCEQNLNHDAMYWYRQDPGQGLRLIYYSQIVNDFQKGDIAEGYSVSREKKESFPLTVTSAQKNPTAFYLCASSLTGTGGTEQFFGPGTRLTVL.

The chain couples TRBV7-3 to TRBJ2-1; TRBD2 is a possible D gene (6 bases). The CDR3 runs to 15 residues. Looked up from germline, CDR1 is SGHTA and CDR2 is FQGTGA. Trimming removed 6 bases from V and 6 bases from J, with 18 bases in between. CDR3 DNA: TGTGCCAGCAGTCTGTGGGGGGAACAAGGCAATGAGCAGTTCTTC. Protein sequence: CASSLWGEQGNEQFF.

The rearrangement uses TRBV12-3 or TRBV12-4 and TRBJ2-7; D is unresolved. V was shortened by 5 bases and J by 2 bases, with 10 bases between the two germline ends. The CDR3 has 13 residues. CDR3 sequence reads: CASSLTRTYEQYF. DNA of the CDR3: TGTGCCAGCAGTCTGACACGAACCTACGAGCAGTACTTC.

In this sample, this clone turned up many times. This chain uses TRBV7-8 with TRBJ1-5; possible D gene TRBD1, 6 bases. The germline V and J ends were trimmed by 5 bases and 6 bases, with 17 bases remaining between them. Germline CDR1 reads SGHVS; CDR2 reads FQNEAQ. CDR3 length: 15 amino acids. The CDR3 DNA is TGTGCCAGCAGCCAAGAGGGGGTAGGGTCTCAGCCCCAGCATTTT. It yields the protein CASSQEGVGSQPQHF.

The V gene is TRBV12-5, the J gene TRBJ1-1; 7 nucleotides match TRBD1. The CDR3 is 17 amino acids. V trimming: 2 bases; J trimming: 4 bases; junction bases outside the gene matches: 13. The V gene's germline CDR1 is LGHNT and CDR2 FRNRAP. CDR3 sequence: CASGLPYRGPSTTEAFF. As DNA, the CDR3 is TGTGCTAGTGGTTTGCCATACAGGGGCCCCAGTACCACTGAAGCTTTCTTT.